This is a list of T cell receptor beta chains from one sample in a study of control samples from healthy donors and cancer patients. Some clones are missing from TCRdb's copy, which holds only in-frame ones; the method was immunoSEQ multiplex PCR. The top ten clones hold roughly a tenth of a sample with under 55,000 clones, 80% of them seen once. Specimen: blood. The receptors stem from a man between 65 and 80 years old in good health. Each CDR3 is given with its conserved first and last residue. D genes are given only for firm matches. A clone size is listed for some rows: how often the clone was seen (once, few, many), or a class if it is expanded.

size: NA; V: TRBV30; J: TRBJ1-1; D: TRBD1; length: 14; DNA: TGTGCCTGGAGTGTTACAGGACAGGGCGGGTCTCCTTTCTTT; CDR3: CAWSVTGQGGSPFF
size: NA; V: TRBV21-1; J: TRBJ1-1; D: NA; length: 14; DNA: TGTGCCAGCAAGAGTTGGGGGCGCAATTTTAGAGCTTTCTTT; CDR3: CASKSWGRNFRAFF
size: few; V: TRBV5-4; J: TRBJ1-3; D: NA; length: 15; DNA: TGTGCCAGCAGCTCAACGGGAAGCTCTGGAAACACCATATATTTT; CDR3: CASSSTGSSGNTIYF
size: NA; V: TRBV11-3; J: TRBJ1-6; D: NA; length: 13; DNA: TGTGCCAGCAGCTTATACGGTGGATCACCCCTCCACTTT; CDR3: CASSLYGGSPLHF
size: NA; V: TRBV7-6; J: TRBJ2-3; D: TRBD2; length: 17; DNA: TGTGCCAGCAGCCGAACTCATGGGGCGGGAGGAACAGATACGCAGTATTTT; CDR3: CASSRTHGAGGTDTQYF
size: NA; V: TRBV11-2; J: TRBJ2-7; D: TRBD2; length: 16; DNA: TGTGCCAGCAGCTTAGGGATCGGGGGGAGCTCCTACGAGCAGTACTTC; CDR3: CASSLGIGGSSYEQYF
size: few; V: TRBV2; J: TRBJ2-7; D: TRBD2; length: 17; DNA: TGTGCCAGCAGTGTGACAGTAAGCGGGGTGAACCCCTACGAGCAGTACTTC; CDR3: CASSVTVSGVNPYEQYF
size: once; V: TRBV19; J: TRBJ1-5; D: NA; length: 14; DNA: TGTGCCAGTAGTATATTCGGGCCCAATCAGCCCCAGCATTTT; CDR3: CASSIFGPNQPQHF
size: NA; V: TRBV27; J: TRBJ1-5; D: TRBD1; length: 17; DNA: TGTGCCAGCAGTTCCCGTCCCGGAACAGGGGGCGGGCAGCCCCAGCATTTT; CDR3: CASSSRPGTGGGQPQHF
size: NA; V: TRBV6-1; J: TRBJ1-4; D: TRBD1; length: 16; DNA: TGTGCCAGCAGTCAAGGGACAGCCGTGGCTAATGAAAAACTGTTTTTT; CDR3: CASSQGTAVANEKLFF
size: NA; V: TRBV7-9; J: TRBJ1-1; D: TRBD1; length: 15; DNA: TGTGCCAGCAGCTTAACCGACAGGGTTGGCACTGAAGCTTTCTTT; CDR3: CASSLTDRVGTEAFF
size: NA; V: TRBV27; J: TRBJ2-1; D: NA; length: 13; DNA: TGTGCCAGCAGCCCGGGCCGCCAGAATGAGCAGTTCTTC; CDR3: CASSPGRQNEQFF
size: NA; V: TRBV28; J: TRBJ1-5; D: NA; length: 15; DNA: TGTGCCAGCAGTCCTCCTTGGGGTCGATCTCAGCCCCAGCATTTT; CDR3: CASSPPWGRSQPQHF
size: NA; V: TRBV27; J: TRBJ2-7; D: TRBD1; length: 14; DNA: TGTGCCAGCAGTTTATTCCAGGGGGCCTACGAGCAGTACTTC; CDR3: CASSLFQGAYEQYF
size: NA; V: TRBV5-6; J: TRBJ2-3; D: TRBD2; length: 15; DNA: TGTGCCAGCAGCACCGGGACTAGCGGGACAGATACGCAGTATTTT; CDR3: CASSTGTSGTDTQYF
size: NA; V: TRBV21-1; J: TRBJ2-1; D: NA; length: 17; DNA: TGTGCCAGCAGCAAAAATTGGGACAGGTCTACCTACAATGAGCAGTTCTTC; CDR3: CASSKNWDRSTYNEQFF
size: once; V: TRBV5-1; J: TRBJ1-6; D: NA; length: 15; DNA: TGCGCCAGCAGCTTGGCCGTCAGGGGCAATTCACCCCTCCACTTT; CDR3: CASSLAVRGNSPLHF
size: NA; V: TRBV10-3; J: TRBJ1-1; D: TRBD1; length: 14; DNA: TGTGCCATCAGTGAGGGCAGGGGGTCCACTGAAGCTTTCTTT; CDR3: CAISEGRGSTEAFF
size: NA; V: TRBV7-2; J: TRBJ1-4; D: NA; length: 14; DNA: TGTGCCAGCAGTCCAGGGTTTTGGACTGAAAAACTGTTTTTT; CDR3: CASSPGFWTEKLFF
size: few; V: TRBV4-1; J: TRBJ2-7; D: NA; length: 16; DNA: TGCGCCAGCAGCCACAGCCAGGGTCTAGTGAGCTACGAGCAGTACTTC; CDR3: CASSHSQGLVSYEQYF
size: NA; V: TRBV11-3; J: TRBJ2-7; D: NA; length: 15; DNA: TGTGCCAGCAGCCCCGGCGGTAGGGGTATCTACGAGCAGTACTTC; CDR3: CASSPGGRGIYEQYF
size: NA; V: TRBV29-1; J: TRBJ1-4; D: NA; length: 11; DNA: TGCAGCGTTGGACAGAGGGAAAAACTGTTTTTT; CDR3: CSVGQREKLFF
size: NA; V: TRBV7-6; J: TRBJ1-3; D: TRBD1; length: 15; DNA: TGTGCCAGCAGCCGGGACAGGGCCCCCGGGCACACCATATATTTT; CDR3: CASSRDRAPGHTIYF
size: NA; V: TRBV11-3; J: TRBJ1-2; D: NA; length: 13; DNA: TGTGCCAGCAGCCCCCTGGGGGGCTATGGCTACACCTTC; CDR3: CASSPLGGYGYTF
size: NA; V: TRBV5-1; J: TRBJ1-4; D: TRBD1; length: 15; DNA: TGCGCCAGCAGCTGGGGGACAGGGATGGGTGAAAAACTGTTTTTT; CDR3: CASSWGTGMGEKLFF
size: NA; V: TRBV3-1/TRBV3-2; J: TRBJ2-6; D: NA; length: 15; DNA: TGTGCCAGCAGCCAGGGCTGGGGAGGGGCCAACGTCCTGACTTTC; CDR3: CASSQGWGGANVLTF
size: medium-sized; V: TRBV19; J: TRBJ1-2; D: NA; length: 13; DNA: TGTGCCAGTAACTTGATGGGCAGCGATGGCTACACCTTC; CDR3: CASNLMGSDGYTF
size: NA; V: TRBV7-3; J: TRBJ2-2; D: NA; length: 17; DNA: TGTGCCAGCAGCTTAGGTTATGGCTCCTCGGGCACCGGGGAGCTGTTTTTT; CDR3: CASSLGYGSSGTGELFF
size: NA; V: TRBV19; J: TRBJ2-3; D: TRBD1; length: 15; DNA: TGTGCCAGTAGGTCTAGACAGGGGCGGACAGATACGCAGTATTTT; CDR3: CASRSRQGRTDTQYF
size: NA; V: TRBV7-8; J: TRBJ2-1; D: NA; length: 14; DNA: TGTGCCAGCAGCTTAGCGGGAGTTAGCAATGAGCAGTTCTTC; CDR3: CASSLAGVSNEQFF
size: NA; V: TRBV15; J: TRBJ1-1; D: NA; length: 15; DNA: TGTGCCACCAGCAGATACGGGACGGGTGACACTGAAGCTTTCTTT; CDR3: CATSRYGTGDTEAFF
size: NA; V: TRBV3-1/TRBV3-2; J: TRBJ1-3; D: NA; length: 16; DNA: TGTGCCAGCAGCCAAGAGGGGGGAAGGGGTGGAAACACCATATATTTT; CDR3: CASSQEGGRGGNTIYF
size: NA; V: TRBV6-5; J: TRBJ1-2; D: NA; length: 12; DNA: TGTGCCAGCAGTAGGGGGAACTATGGCTACACCTTC; CDR3: CASSRGNYGYTF
size: once; V: TRBV11-3; J: TRBJ1-1; D: NA; length: 12; DNA: TGTGCCAGCTCGGTTGGGGACACTGAAGCTTTCTTT; CDR3: CASSVGDTEAFF
size: NA; V: TRBV27; J: TRBJ2-3; D: TRBD1; length: 18; DNA: TGTGCCAGCAGTCCCCGGGACAGGAAACGGTGGGCTACAGATACGCAGTATTTT; CDR3: CASSPRDRKRWATDTQYF
size: NA; V: TRBV10-3; J: TRBJ2-6; D: NA; length: 16; DNA: TGTGCCATCAGTGAGTCGGGGGTCCCTGGGGCCAACGTCCTGACTTTC; CDR3: CAISESGVPGANVLTF
size: few; V: TRBV28; J: TRBJ1-3; D: NA; length: 18; DNA: TGTGCCAGCAGTTTAGGCTTGTGGGGCCTCCGCTCTGGAAACACCATATATTTT; CDR3: CASSLGLWGLRSGNTIYF
size: NA; V: TRBV30; J: TRBJ2-3; D: NA; length: 12; DNA: TGTGCCTGGAATAGGGGCACAGATACGCAGTATTTT; CDR3: CAWNRGTDTQYF
size: few; V: TRBV10-3; J: TRBJ2-3; D: NA; length: 17; DNA: TGTGCCATCAGTGGGCGGTTGTTGCGGAGCAACACAGATACGCAGTATTTT; CDR3: CAISGRLLRSNTDTQYF
size: few; V: TRBV28; J: TRBJ2-1; D: NA; length: 18; DNA: TGTGCCAGCAGTTCAACCCTTGGGACGGGCGTGAGTAGAAATGAGCAGTTCTTC; CDR3: CASSSTLGTGVSRNEQFF
size: NA; V: TRBV5-1; J: TRBJ2-3; D: NA; length: 14; DNA: TGCGCCAGCAGCTTGGAGGGCGCCACAGATACGCAGTATTTT; CDR3: CASSLEGATDTQYF
size: NA; V: TRBV18; J: TRBJ1-1; D: NA; length: 12; DNA: TGTGCCAGCTCACTACAGGTTCCTGAAGCTTTCTTT; CDR3: CASSLQVPEAFF
size: NA; V: TRBV7-8; J: TRBJ2-5; D: NA; length: 11; DNA: TGTGCCAGCAGCTTAGCTGAGACCCAGTACTTC; CDR3: CASSLAETQYF
size: NA; V: TRBV11-2; J: TRBJ2-7; D: NA; length: 16; DNA: TGTGCCAGCAGCTCATTAGAGGGGGGACAGTTCTACGAGCAGTACTTC; CDR3: CASSSLEGGQFYEQYF
size: NA; V: TRBV5-1; J: TRBJ2-5; D: TRBD2; length: 17; DNA: TGCGCCAGCAGCTTGGTCGGGGGGACCGAAATCCAAGAGACCCAGTACTTC; CDR3: CASSLVGGTEIQETQYF
size: NA; V: TRBV12-5; J: TRBJ1-3; D: NA; length: 12; DNA: TGTGCTAGTGGTTTGGAGGGAAACACCATATATTTT; CDR3: CASGLEGNTIYF
size: NA; V: TRBV9; J: TRBJ2-1; D: NA; length: 13; DNA: TGTGCCAGCAGCGTAGACAGATACAATGAGCAGTTCTTC; CDR3: CASSVDRYNEQFF
size: once; V: TRBV30; J: TRBJ1-1; D: NA; length: 15; DNA: TGTGCCGGGACCGCATCCCCCCGGGGGATGGCTGAAGCTTTCTTT; CDR3: CAGTASPRGMAEAFF
size: once; V: TRBV27; J: TRBJ2-2; D: TRBD1; length: 18; DNA: TGTGCCAGCAGTTTATCGAAGGTCGCCAGGGGGCGGACCGGGGAGCTGTTTTTT; CDR3: CASSLSKVARGRTGELFF
size: NA; V: TRBV19; J: TRBJ2-3; D: NA; length: 13; DNA: TGTGCCAGTGGGGACATCTACACAGATACGCAGTATTTT; CDR3: CASGDIYTDTQYF
size: once; V: TRBV7-9; J: TRBJ2-2; D: TRBD1; length: 16; DNA: TGTGCCAGCACCATGATGACAGGGGCCCTCACCGGGGAGCTGTTTTTT; CDR3: CASTMMTGALTGELFF
size: NA; V: TRBV29-1; J: TRBJ1-1; D: TRBD1; length: 13; DNA: TGCAGCGTTGCTAGGCAGGGGGAAACTGAAGCTTTCTTT; CDR3: CSVARQGETEAFF
size: NA; V: TRBV7-9; J: TRBJ2-5; D: NA; length: 13; DNA: TGTGCCAGCAGCTTGCGGGGGCTGGAGACCCAGTACTTC; CDR3: CASSLRGLETQYF
size: NA; V: TRBV12-3/TRBV12-4; J: TRBJ1-1; D: NA; length: 13; DNA: TGTGCCAGCAGTTTTCAGTCAGGAACTGAAGCTTTCTTT; CDR3: CASSFQSGTEAFF
size: NA; V: TRBV6-2/TRBV6-3; J: TRBJ2-5; D: NA; length: 13; DNA: TGTGCCAGCAGTTACCTGGTAGGGGAGACCCAGTACTTC; CDR3: CASSYLVGETQYF